The present entry profiles one T cell receptor (beta chain) with its context. The antigen this receptor binds is unknown. The input lacks base qualities; no much larger clone sits a single base away. TCR beta CDR3 regions were sequenced from DNA using the immunoSEQ Assay. From the authors' description of their analysis: T cell density was computed as TCR beta template counts normalized to usable DNA estimated by amplifying housekeeping genes. Using the preseqR package, richness was estimated by extrapolating to 120,000 templates for tissue samples and 400,000 templates for PBMC samples. Clonality was calculated as one minus Pielou's evenness. Tissue-enriched TCRs were identified by differential abundance testing using productive amino-acid clonotypes, minimum total count 5 and alpha 0.1. The Jaccard Index and the Morisita Overlap Index were used to measure repertoire overlap between compartments. GLIPH clustered TCR beta CDR3s with public tetramer-defined viral CDR3s; viral motifs required at least three viral sequences plus V-gene enrichment. As stored in TCRdb, this immuneACCESS dataset retains in-frame rearrangements with V and J assigned. A fraction of the clones does not appear; measured against another copy, unresolved V genes explain less than half of the discrepancy, and the remainder lacks a known reason. That table supplies the V and J calls and clone size; D and trimming were determined from the DNA. A total of some 22,000 clones appear in this sample, 70% to 90% of them only once. The top ten hold around 5.7% of the sample.

At diagnosis, peripheral blood, uninvolved tumor-adjacent lung and tumor were collected and stored as a combination of fresh-frozen and FFPE material. For TCR repertoire profiling, blood samples were analyzed as peripheral blood mononuclear cells. This entry is derived from a study of T cells in localized non-small cell lung cancer (dated by TCRdb to the early 2020s). Notes on the research overall: Comparing tumors with uninvolved tumor-adjacent lungs, the study looked at the T cell repertoires of fewer than 250 patients with early-stage NSCLC. The cohort consisted of approximately 220 treatment-naive NSCLC patients whose localized lung tumors had been resected. A mean age of about 66 years was recorded for the NSCLC patients, of whom 120 to 150 were male and 107 were female. Paper-wide results and their limitations: Longer overall survival was associated with higher T cell density in blood, whereas shorter survival was associated with higher clonality in adjacent lung. Because the study design was exploratory, TCR variables were selected using unadjusted p-values without false-discovery rate correction. A median of about 53 of the top 100 tumor clones were detected in paired uninvolved adjacent lung, and about 29 of these tumor clones were also found among the top 100 clones of the paired uninvolved adjacent lung. Uninvolved tumor-adjacent lung showed the highest T cell clonality, higher than tumor, which suggests more focused antigenic responses in the uninvolved tumor-adjacent lung. Because multi-region sequencing of the tumors was not done, intratumor heterogeneity could not be ruled out.

Sequenced here: PBMCs, sampled before any cancer treatment. The sequence was obtained from a man between 40 and 69 years old with stage II lung adenocarcinoma.

CDR3 sequence: CASSPGLAEETQYF. The DNA sequence is given as TGTGCCAGCTCACCGGGACTAGCTGAAGAGACCCAGTACTTC. This chain joins TRBV18 to TRBJ2-5, with 9 bases matching TRBD2. Trimming leaves V shorter by 3 bases and J shorter by 3 bases, with the junction holding 2 bases beyond the gene matches. From the cysteine up to the phenylalanine, the CDR3 has a length of 14 residues. Only the CDR3 DNA stays, 42 bases, in frame from base 1. Per the germline V gene, KGHSH is the CDR1 and LQKENI is the CDR2.